This entry is about one T cell receptor (beta chain). Antigen: not known. This sample was taken from a study of cytomegalovirus exposure and HLA in healthy donors. Looking at the study overall: HLA-typed donors were the source of about 85 million unique TCRs held in an early data release. Study-level findings and limits: Cytomegalovirus status was reportedly diagnosed by the classifier with high sensitivity and specificity. It was confirmed in vitro that a few of the CMV-associated chains were specific for CMV antigens. TCR beta chains numbering some 160 were designated cytomegalovirus-associated.

The CDR3 sequence is 13 residues long. Germline CDR1 and CDR2: KGHSH and LQKENI. V lost 2 bases and J 8 bases, leaving 11 bases between the germline ends. PCR employed 60 Vbeta and 13 Jbeta primers. Clones were read by immunoSEQ multiplex PCR, and TCRdb kept only the in-frame ones, dropping some. The sample carries about 140,000 clones, about two thirds recorded once. The chain has TRBV18 and TRBJ2-3, with D tentatively TRBD1 (6 bases). Sequencing was carried out using PBMCs. The receptor comes from a man between 25 and 39 years old in good health and CMV-seropositive. In DNA, the CDR3 is TGTGCCAGCTCACCAGGGGGCGCCGTTACGCAGTATTTT. Its translation: CASSPGGAVTQYF.